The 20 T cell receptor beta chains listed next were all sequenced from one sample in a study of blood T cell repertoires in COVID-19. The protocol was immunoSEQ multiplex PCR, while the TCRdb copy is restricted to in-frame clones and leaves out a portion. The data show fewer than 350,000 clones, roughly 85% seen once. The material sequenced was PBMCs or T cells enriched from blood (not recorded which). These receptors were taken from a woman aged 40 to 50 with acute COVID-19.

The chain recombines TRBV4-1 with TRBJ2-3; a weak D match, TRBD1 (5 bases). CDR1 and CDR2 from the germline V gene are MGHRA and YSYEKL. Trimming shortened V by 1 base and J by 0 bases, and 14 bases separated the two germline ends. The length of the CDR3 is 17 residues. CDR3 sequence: CASSQVKGAKSTDTQYF. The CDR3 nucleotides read TGCGCCAGCAGCCAAGTCAAAGGGGCTAAGAGCACAGATACGCAGTATTTT.

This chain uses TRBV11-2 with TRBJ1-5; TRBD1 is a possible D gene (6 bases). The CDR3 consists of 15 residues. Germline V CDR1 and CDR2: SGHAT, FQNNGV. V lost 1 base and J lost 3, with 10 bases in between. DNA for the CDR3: TGTGCCAGCAGCTTAGGGACAGCACCCAATCAGCCCCAGCATTTT. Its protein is CASSLGTAPNQPQHF.

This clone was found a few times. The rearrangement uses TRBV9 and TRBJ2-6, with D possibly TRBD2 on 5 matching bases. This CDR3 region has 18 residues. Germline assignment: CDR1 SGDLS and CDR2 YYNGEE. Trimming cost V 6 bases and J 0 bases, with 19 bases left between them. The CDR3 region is CASTMGVHPTSGANVLTF. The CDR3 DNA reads TGTGCCAGCACTATGGGAGTGCATCCCACCTCTGGGGCCAACGTCCTGACTTTC.

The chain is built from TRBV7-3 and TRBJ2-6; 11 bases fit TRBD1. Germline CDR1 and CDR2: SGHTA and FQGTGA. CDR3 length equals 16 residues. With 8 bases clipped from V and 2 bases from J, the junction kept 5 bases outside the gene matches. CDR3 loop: CASGDRGSTGANVLTF. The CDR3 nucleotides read TGTGCCAGCGGGGACAGGGGGTCTACTGGGGCCAACGTCCTGACTTTC.

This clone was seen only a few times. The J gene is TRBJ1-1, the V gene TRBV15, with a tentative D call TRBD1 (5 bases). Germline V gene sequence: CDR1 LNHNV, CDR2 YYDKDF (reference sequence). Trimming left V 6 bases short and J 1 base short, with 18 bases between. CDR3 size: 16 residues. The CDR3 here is CATRSGWGLANTEAFF. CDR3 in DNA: TGTGCCACCAGGTCTGGGTGGGGCTTAGCGAACACTGAAGCTTTCTTT.

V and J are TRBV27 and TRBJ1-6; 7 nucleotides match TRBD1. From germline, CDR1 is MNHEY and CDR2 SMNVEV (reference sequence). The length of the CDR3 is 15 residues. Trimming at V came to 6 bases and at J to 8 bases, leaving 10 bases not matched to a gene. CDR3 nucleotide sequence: TGTGCCAGCAGGTCCGGCAGGGGGGACTATTCACCCCTCCACTTT. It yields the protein CASRSGRGDYSPLHF.

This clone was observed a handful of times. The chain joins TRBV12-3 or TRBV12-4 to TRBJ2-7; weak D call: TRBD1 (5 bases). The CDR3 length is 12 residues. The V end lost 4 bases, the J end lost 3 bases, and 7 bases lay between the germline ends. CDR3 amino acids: CASSSDSYEQYF. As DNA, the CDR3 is TGTGCCAGCAGTTCTGACAGCTACGAGCAGTACTTC.

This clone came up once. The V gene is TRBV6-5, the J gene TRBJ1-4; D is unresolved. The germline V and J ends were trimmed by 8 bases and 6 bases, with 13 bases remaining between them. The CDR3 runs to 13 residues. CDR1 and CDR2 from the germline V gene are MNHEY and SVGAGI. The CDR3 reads CASGRLPYEKLFF. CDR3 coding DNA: TGTGCCAGCGGGCGCCTCCCTTATGAAAAACTGTTTTTT.

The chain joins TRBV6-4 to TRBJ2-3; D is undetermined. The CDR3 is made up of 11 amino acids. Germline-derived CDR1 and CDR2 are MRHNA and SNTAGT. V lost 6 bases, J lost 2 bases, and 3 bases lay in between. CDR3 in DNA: TGTGCCAGCAGCCTCACAGATACGCAGTATTTT. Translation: CASSLTDTQYF.

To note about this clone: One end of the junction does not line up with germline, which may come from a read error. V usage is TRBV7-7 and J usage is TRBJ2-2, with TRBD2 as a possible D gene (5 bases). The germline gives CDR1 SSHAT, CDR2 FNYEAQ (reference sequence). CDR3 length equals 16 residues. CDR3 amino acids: CASSLFVGVGTGELFF. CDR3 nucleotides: TGTGCTAGCAGCTTATTTGTGGGAGTGGGGACCGGGGAGCTGTTTTTT.

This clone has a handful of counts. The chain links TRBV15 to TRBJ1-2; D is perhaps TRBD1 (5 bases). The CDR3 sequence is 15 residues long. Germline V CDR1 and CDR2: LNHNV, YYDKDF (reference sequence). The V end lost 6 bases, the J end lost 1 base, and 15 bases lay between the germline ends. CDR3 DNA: TGTGCCACCAGGGAGGAGGGGTTTTTTAACTATGGCTACACCTTC. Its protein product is CATREEGFFNYGYTF.

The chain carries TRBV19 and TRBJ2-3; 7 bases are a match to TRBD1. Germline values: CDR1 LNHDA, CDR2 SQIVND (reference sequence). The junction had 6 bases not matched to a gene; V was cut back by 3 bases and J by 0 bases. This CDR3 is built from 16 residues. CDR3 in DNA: TGTGCCAGTAGTATGACAGGGCCCTTGAGCACAGATACGCAGTATTTT. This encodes CASSMTGPLSTDTQYF.

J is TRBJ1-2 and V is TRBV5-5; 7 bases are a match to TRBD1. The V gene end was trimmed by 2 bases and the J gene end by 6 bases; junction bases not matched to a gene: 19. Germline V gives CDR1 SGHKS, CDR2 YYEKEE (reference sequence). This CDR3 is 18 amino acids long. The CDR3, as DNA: TGTGCCAGCAGCTTTATCCGGACAGGCGGACCCCCCAGGGATGGCTACACCTTC. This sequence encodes CASSFIRTGGPPRDGYTF.

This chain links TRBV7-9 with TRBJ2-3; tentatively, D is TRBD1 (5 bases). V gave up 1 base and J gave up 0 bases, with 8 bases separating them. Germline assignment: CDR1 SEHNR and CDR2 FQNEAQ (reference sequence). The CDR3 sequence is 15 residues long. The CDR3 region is CASSLVGPSTDTQYF. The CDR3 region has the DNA TGTGCCAGCAGCTTAGTGGGGCCCAGCACAGATACGCAGTATTTT.

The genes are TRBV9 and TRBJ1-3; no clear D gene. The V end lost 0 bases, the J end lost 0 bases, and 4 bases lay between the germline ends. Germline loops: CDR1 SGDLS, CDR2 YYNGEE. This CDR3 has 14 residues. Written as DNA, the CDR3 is TGTGCCAGCAGCGTAGAACTCTCTGGAAACACCATATATTTT. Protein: CASSVELSGNTIYF.

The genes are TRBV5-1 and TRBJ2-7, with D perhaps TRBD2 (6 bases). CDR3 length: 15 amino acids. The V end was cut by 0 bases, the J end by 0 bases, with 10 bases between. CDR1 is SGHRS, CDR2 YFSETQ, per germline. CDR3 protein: CASSLVAGSSYEQYF. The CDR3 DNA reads TGCGCCAGCAGCTTGGTTGCGGGATCCTCCTACGAGCAGTACTTC.

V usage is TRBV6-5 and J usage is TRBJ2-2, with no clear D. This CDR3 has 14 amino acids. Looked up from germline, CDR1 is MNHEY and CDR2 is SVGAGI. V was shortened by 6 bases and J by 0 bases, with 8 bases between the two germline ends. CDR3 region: CASRSASNTGELFF. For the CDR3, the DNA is TGTGCCAGCAGAAGCGCGTCGAACACCGGGGAGCTGTTTTTT.

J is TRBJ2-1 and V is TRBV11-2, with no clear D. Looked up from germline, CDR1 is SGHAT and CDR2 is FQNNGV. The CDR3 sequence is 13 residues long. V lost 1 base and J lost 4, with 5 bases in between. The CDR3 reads CASSLARYNEQFF. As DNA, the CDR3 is TGTGCCAGCAGCTTAGCCAGGTACAATGAGCAGTTCTTC.

DNA for the CDR3: TGCGCCAGCAGCTTGGGGGCCAGGGGCCAAGAGACCCAGTACTTC. Translated, it gives CASSLGARGQETQYF. The chain employs TRBV5-1 and TRBJ2-5; possibly TRBD1 for D (6 bases). Germline assignment: CDR1 SGHRS and CDR2 YFSETQ. Between the trimmed V and J ends, which lost 0 bases and 1 base, there was a span of 10 bases. This CDR3 contains 15 residues. Complete variable domain (other parts from reference TRBV5-1 and TRBJ2-5): KAGVTQTPRYLIKTRGQQVTLSCSPISGHRSVSWYQQTPGQGLQFLFEYFSETQRNKGNFPGRFSGRQFSNSRSEMNVSTLELGDSALYLCASSLGARGQETQYFGPGTRLLVL.

The CDR3 sequence is CASRAPGLAFYEQYF. In DNA, the CDR3 is TGTGCCAGCCGCGCCCCGGGACTAGCGTTCTACGAGCAGTACTTC. V gene TRBV6-5 combines with J gene TRBJ2-7; TRBD2 matches 10 bases. Germline assignment: CDR1 MNHEY and CDR2 SVGAGI. The CDR3 extends over 15 amino acids. Losses at the gene ends were 8 bases for V and 3 bases for J; bases not matched to a gene: 10.